This T cell receptor beta chain was observed in a study of cytomegalovirus exposure and HLA in healthy donors. Researchers ran the PCR with 60 Vbeta and 13 Jbeta primers. TCRdb's table, derived via immunoSEQ multiplex PCR, lists solely in-frame clones and lacks some. The sample has 160,000 or so clones, around 75% seen once. General study results and limits: Information on immune exposure was restricted to one variable (CMV serostatus). Cytomegalovirus-associated TCR beta chains were listed, numbering 150 to 200.

This CDR3 has 12 residues. V shed 3 bases and J shed 8 bases, with 10 bases lying between them. Looked up from germline, CDR1 is MDHEN and CDR2 is SYDVKM. With regard to this clone: Its antigen is unknown.

This clonotype was obtained from a female donor in good health and CMV-seronegative. The sample comprised PBMCs. The V call is TRBV28, the J call TRBJ1-2; the D is unclear. The DNA for the CDR3 is TGTGCCAGCAGTTTGGGCAGGAACGGCTACACCTTC. This codes for CASSLGRNGYTF.